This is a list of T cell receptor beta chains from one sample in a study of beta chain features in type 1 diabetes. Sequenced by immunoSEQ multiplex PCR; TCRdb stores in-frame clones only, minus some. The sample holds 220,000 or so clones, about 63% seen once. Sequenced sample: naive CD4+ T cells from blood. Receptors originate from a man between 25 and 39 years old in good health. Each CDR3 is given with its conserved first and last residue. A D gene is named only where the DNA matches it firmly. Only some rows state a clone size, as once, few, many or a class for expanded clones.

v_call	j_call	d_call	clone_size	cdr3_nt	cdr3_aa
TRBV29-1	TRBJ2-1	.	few	TGCAGCGTTGAAGGTAGAGCACTCCCGTTGGGGTTCTTC	CSVEGRALPLGFF
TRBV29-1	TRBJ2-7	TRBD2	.	TGCAGCGTTGAAGTTGGACTAGCGGGAGCTGGGGAGCAGTACTTC	CSVEVGLAGAGEQYF
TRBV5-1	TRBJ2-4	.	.	TGCGCCAGCAGCCCCGACACCCAAAACATTCAGTACTTC	CASSPDTQNIQYF
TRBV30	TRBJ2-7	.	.	TGTGCCTACGTAGCGGTCTCCTACGAGCAGTACTTC	CAYVAVSYEQYF
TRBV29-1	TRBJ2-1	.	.	TGCAGCGTTTCTTTAGATTACAATGAGCAGTTCTTC	CSVSLDYNEQFF
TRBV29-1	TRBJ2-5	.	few	TGCAGCGTCGGACAGACCAACCAAGAGACCCAGTACTTC	CSVGQTNQETQYF
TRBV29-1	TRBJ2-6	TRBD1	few	TGCAGCGTTGTAATCCGAACAGGGGGGACAGGGGCCAACGTCCTGACTTTC	CSVVIRTGGTGANVLTF
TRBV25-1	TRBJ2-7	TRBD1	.	TGTGCCAGCAGTGATCAGGGACAGGGCTCCTACGAGCAGTACTTC	CASSDQGQGSYEQYF
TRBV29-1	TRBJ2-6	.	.	TGCAGCGGTACCCCCTCCCCTGGGGCCAACGTCCTGACTTTC	CSGTPSPGANVLTF
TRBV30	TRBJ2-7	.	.	TGTGCCTGGAGTGGACAGGGAGGCGAGCAGTACTTC	CAWSGQGGEQYF
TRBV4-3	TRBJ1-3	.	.	TGCGCCAGCAGCCAAGGTGGAGGGGCTAAAAACACCATATATTTT	CASSQGGGAKNTIYF
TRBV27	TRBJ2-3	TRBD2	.	TGTGCCAGCAAGGTAAACAGAGCGGGAGCAGATACGCAGTATTTT	CASKVNRAGADTQYF
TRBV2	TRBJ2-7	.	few	TGTGCCAGCAGTGATCGTTACGAGCAGTACTTC	CASSDRYEQYF